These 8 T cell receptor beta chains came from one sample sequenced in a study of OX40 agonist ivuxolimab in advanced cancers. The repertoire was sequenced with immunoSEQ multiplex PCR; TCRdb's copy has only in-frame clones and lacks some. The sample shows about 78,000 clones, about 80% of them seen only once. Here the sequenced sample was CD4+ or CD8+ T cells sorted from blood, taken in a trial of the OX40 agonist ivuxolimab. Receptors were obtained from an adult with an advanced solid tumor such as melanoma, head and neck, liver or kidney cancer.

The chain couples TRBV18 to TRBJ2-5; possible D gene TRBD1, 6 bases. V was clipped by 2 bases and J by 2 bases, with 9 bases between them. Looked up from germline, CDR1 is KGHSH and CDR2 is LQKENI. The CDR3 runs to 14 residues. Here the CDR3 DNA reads TGTGCCAGCTCACCAGGTCAGGGGCAAGAGACCCAGTACTTC. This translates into CASSPGQGQETQYF. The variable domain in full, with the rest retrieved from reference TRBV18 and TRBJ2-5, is NAGVMQNPRHLVRRRGQEARLRCSPMKGHSHVYWYRQLPEEGLKFMVYLQKENIIDESGMPKERFSAEFPKEGPSILRIQQVVRGDSAAYFCASSPGQGQETQYFGPGTRLLVL.

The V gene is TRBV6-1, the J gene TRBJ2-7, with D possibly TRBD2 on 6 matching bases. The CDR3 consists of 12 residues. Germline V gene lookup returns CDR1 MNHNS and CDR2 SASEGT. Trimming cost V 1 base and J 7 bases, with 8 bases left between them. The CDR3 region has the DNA TGTGCCAGCAGTGAAGGAGGAGGGGAGCAGTACGTC. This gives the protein CASSEGGGEQYV.

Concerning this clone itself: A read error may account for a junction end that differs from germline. This CDR3 reads CATSTGTRSIDTQYF. The CDR3 coding sequence is TGTGCCACCTCAACCGGGACTAGGAGTATTGATACGCAGTATTTT. The V call is TRBV18, the J call TRBJ2-3, with 8 nucleotides matching TRBD2. The CDR3 is 15 amino acids. From germline, CDR1 is KGHSH and CDR2 LQKENI.

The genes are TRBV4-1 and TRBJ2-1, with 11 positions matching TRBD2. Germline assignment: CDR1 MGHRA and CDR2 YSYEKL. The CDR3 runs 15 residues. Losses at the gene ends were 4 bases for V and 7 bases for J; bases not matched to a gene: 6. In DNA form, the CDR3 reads TGCGCCAGCAGCCCTCTAGCGGGGGGATTGAATGAGCAGTTCTTC. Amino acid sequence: CASSPLAGGLNEQFF.

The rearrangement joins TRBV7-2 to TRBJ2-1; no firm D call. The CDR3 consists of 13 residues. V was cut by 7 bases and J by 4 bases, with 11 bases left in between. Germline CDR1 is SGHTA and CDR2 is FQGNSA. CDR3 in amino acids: CASTQTTYNEQFF. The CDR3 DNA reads TGTGCCAGCACTCAGACGACTTACAATGAGCAGTTCTTC.

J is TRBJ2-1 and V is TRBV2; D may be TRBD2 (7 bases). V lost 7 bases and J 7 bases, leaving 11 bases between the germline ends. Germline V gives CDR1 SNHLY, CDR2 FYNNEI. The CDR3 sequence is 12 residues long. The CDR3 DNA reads TGTGCCAGCACAGGGGAGGGTAATGAGCAGTTCTTC. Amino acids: CASTGEGNEQFF.

This chain's CDR3 is CASSPRAGGSNEQFF. The CDR3 region has the DNA TGTGCCAGCTCACCCAGGGCAGGGGGTAGCAATGAGCAGTTCTTC. The rearrangement uses TRBV18 and TRBJ2-1, with 7 bases fitting TRBD1. The J segment lost 6 bases and the V segment lost 3 bases, leaving 8 bases of the junction unmatched. The CDR3 consists of 15 residues. Germline CDR1 and CDR2: KGHSH and LQKENI.

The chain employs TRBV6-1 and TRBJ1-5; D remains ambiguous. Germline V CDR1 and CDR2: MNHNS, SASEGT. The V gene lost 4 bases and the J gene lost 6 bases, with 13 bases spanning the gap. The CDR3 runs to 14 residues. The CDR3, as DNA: TGTGCCAGCAGTGGGGCCCAAATTGCTCAGCCCCAGCATTTT. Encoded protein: CASSGAQIAQPQHF.